This TCR beta chain is from a study of Ad26.COV2.S vaccination and SARS-CoV-2 variants. Overall study: By the intramuscular route, Ad26.COV2.S was given once, or twice 56 days apart. General study findings and limits: Responses of spike-specific T cells (both CD8+ and CD4+) reportedly showed substantial breadth after vaccination.

The treatment here: 15 to 20 received Ad26.COV2.S at low or high dose, single or two shots; 5 received placebo; per-sample allocation not given. Collection of the samples took place on day 63 after the first injection of vaccine or placebo. The data were produced by immunoSEQ multiplex PCR, yet TCRdb's version contains in-frame clones alone and is incomplete. The sample yields roughly 300,000 clones, about 88% seen once. As to this clone: Its antigen is unidentified.

Per the germline V gene, CDR1 is LGHNA and CDR2 is YSLEER. Trimming took 0 bases from V and 1 from J, leaving 9 bases between them. The CDR3 loop spans 15 amino acids. V gene TRBV4-3 combines with J gene TRBJ1-1; D is unclear. This receptor was taken from a person between 18 and 65 years old who received the Ad26.COV2.S COVID-19 vaccine or a placebo. Sequenced here: peripheral blood, sampled in a trial of Ad26.COV2.S vaccine versus placebo. The CDR3 protein is CASSQDPTSNTEAFF. DNA for the CDR3: TGCGCCAGCAGCCAAGATCCCACTTCGAACACTGAAGCTTTCTTT.